The clone carrying this TCR beta chain was seen ten or more times. CDR1 is SQVTM, CDR2 ANQGSEA, per germline. This CDR3 region has 14 residues. Trimming took off 4 bases at V and 0 bases at J, with 9 bases between the two ends. This sample was included in a study of response to subunit inactivated influenza vaccine. TCRdb called the RT-PCR reads again in MiXCR, with one record for every CDR3 protein. The table shows about 540,000 distinct CDR3 sequences, with under 25% occurring only once. These data were also reused for a study on T cells expressing NK-cell markers. That paper notes: The authors generated TCR beta cDNA through 5'RACE template switching with UMIs. As a fraction of CD8+ T cells, dominant NKG2C+ clonotypes reached about 1.0-7.5% in six or seven donors.

Sequencing was performed on CD4+ T cells sorted from PBMCs, taken 11 to 12 days after vaccination. The clonotype comes from a man in his fifties who received an inactivated influenza vaccine. The chain couples TRBV29-1 to TRBJ2-2; TRBD2 might be the D (5 bases). CDR3 in amino acids: CSVASGPNTGELFF. The CDR3 coding sequence is TGCAGCGTTGCGAGCGGTCCGAACACCGGGGAGCTGTTTTTT.